A single sample is the source of the 32 T cell receptor beta chains below, sequenced in a study of blood T cells in healthy people across ages. The authors ran a second PCR of roughly 6 to 12 cycles using a sample-barcoded 5' primer and a J-beta primer mix. TCRdb itself ran the 5' RACE reads through MiXCR, one entry per CDR3 protein. The sample has 700,000 to 950,000 distinct CDR3 sequences, around 40% seen once; the top ten hold 20% to 25%. Material: blood. All receptors derive from a woman aged 60-75 years in good health.

The rearrangement uses TRBV20-1 and TRBJ2-1; 9 bases agree with TRBD2. The CDR3 has 16 residues. J gave up 4 bases and V 0 bases, and 7 bases lay outside the gene matches. CDR1 is DFQATT and CDR2 is SNEGSKA in the germline V gene (reference sequence). This chain's CDR3 is CSAREGAGGPYNEQFF. The CDR3 DNA sequence: TGCAGTGCTAGAGAGGGGGCGGGAGGGCCGTACAATGAGCAGTTCTTC.

This chain joins TRBV10-3 and TRBJ2-3; 9 nucleotides align to TRBD1. V lost 6 bases and J lost 4; bases outside the gene matches: 8. Germline CDR1 ENHRY, CDR2 SYGVKD. This CDR3 is 15 amino acids long. In nucleotides, the CDR3 is TGTGCCATCAGATTCCGGGACAGGGAGTCAGATACGCAGTATTTT. The encoded protein is CAIRFRDRESDTQYF.

This clonotype has more than one count but fewer than ten. The gene calls are TRBV29-1 and TRBJ1-1; D remains ambiguous. CDR3 length: 11 residues. Per germline, CDR1 SQVTM and CDR2 ANQGSEA. V lost 4 bases and J lost 0, with 3 bases in between. DNA of the CDR3: TGCAGCGTTGCTCTGAACACTGAAGCTTTCTTT. This translates into CSVALNTEAFF.

The V and J genes are TRBV14 and TRBJ2-1; 8 positions match TRBD2. The germline V gene encodes CDR1 SGHDN and CDR2 FVKESK. The trim removed 3 bases at V and 7 bases at J, leaving 2 bases unmatched. The CDR3 is 13 residues long. Here the CDR3 reads CASSHSGSNEQFF. The CDR3 bases are TGTGCCAGCAGCCACAGCGGGAGTAATGAGCAGTTCTTC.

The V and J genes are TRBV19 and TRBJ2-3, with TRBD2 matching 8 bases. Germline trimming cut 5 bases from V and 4 bases from J; bases unmatched to any gene: 5. The CDR3 runs 14 residues. The germline CDR1 and CDR2 sequences are LNHDA and SQIVND (reference sequence). CDR3 protein: CASSEAGVADTQYF. The CDR3 DNA reads TGTGCCAGTAGTGAAGCGGGAGTCGCAGATACGCAGTATTTT.

This clonotype was observed many times. The chain recombines TRBV28 with TRBJ2-2, with TRBD2 matching 9 bases. With 4 bases clipped from V and 3 bases from J, the junction kept 6 bases outside the gene matches. CDR1 MDHEN and CDR2 SYDVKM come from the germline V gene. This CDR3 is built from 16 residues. CDR3 DNA: TGTGCCAGCAGTTCCTTAGCGGGAGTGGACACCGGGGAGCTGTTTTTT. As protein: CASSSLAGVDTGELFF.

This chain connects TRBV27 to TRBJ2-5, with 10 bases aligning to TRBD2. The J call may be wrong; the DNA end is better matched by TRBJ2-7. This CDR3 region has 12 residues. Germline V gene lookup returns CDR1 MNHEY and CDR2 SMNVEV (reference sequence). The CDR3 is CASQREGGEQYF. Written as DNA, the CDR3 is TGTGCCAGCCAGCGGGAGGGGGGCGAGCAGTACTTC.

Only a few counts were recorded for this clonotype. V usage is TRBV6-2 or TRBV6-3 and J usage is TRBJ2-5; 10 bases are shared with TRBD2. TRBJ2-7 explains the end of the DNA better; the J call may be wrong. CDR3 length equals 15 residues. Germline V CDR1 and CDR2: MNHEY, SVGEGT. The CDR3 is CASRAAGLASSEQYF. The CDR3 DNA is TGTGCCAGCAGGGCCGCGGGACTAGCGAGTAGCGAGCAGTACTTC.

The rearrangement links TRBV7-8 to TRBJ2-1, with 7 nucleotides matching TRBD2. V lost 5 bases and J lost 8; bases outside the gene matches: 3. Germline V gives CDR1 SGHVS, CDR2 FQNEAQ. The CDR3 consists of 12 residues. Here the CDR3 DNA reads TGTGCCAGCAGCGCTACTAGCGATGAGCAGTTCTTC. Encoded protein: CASSATSDEQFF.

This chain connects TRBV20-1 to TRBJ1-4, with unresolved D. V lost 0 bases and J lost 2, with 4 bases in between. The length of the CDR3 is 13 residues. Per germline, CDR1 DFQATT and CDR2 SNEGSKA (reference sequence). The CDR3 loop is CSARDFTNEKLFF. The CDR3 DNA reads as TGCAGTGCTAGAGACTTTACTAATGAAAAACTGTTTTTT.

The rearrangement links TRBV4-1 to TRBJ1-2; D gene unclear. The CDR3 totals 16 residues. V was cut by 0 bases and J by 0 bases, with 11 bases left in between. Germline V lookup: CDR1 MGHRA, CDR2 YSYEKL. The CDR3 protein is CASSQDPGRTNYGYTF. The CDR3 nucleotides read TGCGCCAGCAGCCAAGATCCCGGACGGACTAACTATGGCTACACCTTC.

This clonotype has ten or more counts. CDR3 region: CASSGGGQETQYF. The CDR3 coding sequence is TGTGCCAGCAGTGGAGGGGGGCAAGAGACCCAGTACTTC. The rearrangement joins TRBV9 to TRBJ2-5, with D possibly called TRBD1 or TRBD2 (6 bases each). From germline, CDR1 is SGDLS and CDR2 YYNGEE. V lost 5 bases to trimming and J lost 2 bases, with 10 bases between them. This CDR3 region has 13 residues.

This clonotype was picked up a small number of times. A much larger clone differs by one base, so this may be a read error. The CDR3: CASSYSGLAGVYNEQYF. The CDR3 DNA is TGTGCCAGCAGTTACTCCGGACTAGCGGGAGTGTACAATGAGCAGTACTTC. The chain uses TRBV6-6 and TRBJ2-7; 13 bases fit TRBD2. The CDR3 contains 17 residues. V lost 0 bases to trimming and J lost 7 bases; unmatched junction nucleotides: 9. The V gene's germline CDR1 is MNHNY and CDR2 SVGAGI (reference sequence).

This clonotype was detected a few times. This rearrangement joins TRBV2 to TRBJ2-5, with 7 bases aligning to TRBD1. This CDR3 has 14 residues. Looked up from germline, CDR1 is SNHLY and CDR2 is FYNNEI. V shed 6 bases, J shed 5 bases, and the junction held 9 bases outside the gene matches. CDR3 sequence: CASRRQGGEETQYF. Written as DNA, the CDR3 is TGTGCCAGCAGAAGACAGGGCGGAGAGGAGACCCAGTACTTC.

V usage is TRBV7-2 and J usage is TRBJ1-2; 10 bases match TRBD1. Germline CDR1 is SGHTA and CDR2 is FQGNSA. V trimming: 2 bases; J trimming: 7 bases; junction bases outside the gene matches: 7. This CDR3 is 15 amino acids long. The CDR3 reads CASSLSATGGGGYTF. The CDR3 nucleotides are TGTGCCAGCAGCTTAAGTGCGACAGGGGGCGGTGGCTACACCTTC.

The chain has TRBV29-1 and TRBJ2-7; 7 bases are a match to TRBD1. This CDR3 comprises 11 residues. CDR1 is SQVTM and CDR2 is ANQGSEA in the germline V gene. Trimming removed 7 bases from V and 5 bases from J; junction bases left unmatched: 5. The CDR3 is CSGRQGNEQYF. In nucleotides, the CDR3 is TGCAGCGGACGACAGGGAAACGAGCAGTACTTC.

The rearrangement uses TRBV6-4 and TRBJ2-3; D ambiguous. The germline CDR1 and CDR2 sequences are MRHNA and SNTAGT. This CDR3 has 16 residues. Trimming removed 2 bases at V and 1 base at J, with 13 bases between. The CDR3, as DNA: TGTGCCAGCAGTGACGGATCGGGTCCGGGCACAGATACGCAGTATTTT. Encoded protein: CASSDGSGPGTDTQYF.

The chain has TRBV5-1 and TRBJ2-3; D gene uncertain. V was trimmed by 4 bases and J by 3 bases, leaving 12 bases between them. The germline V gene encodes CDR1 SGHRS and CDR2 YFSETQ. This CDR3 contains 14 residues. The CDR3 loop reads CASSPRDLTDTQYF. CDR3 nucleotides: TGCGCCAGCAGCCCACGAGACCTGACAGATACGCAGTATTTT.

The rearrangement joins TRBV9 to TRBJ1-2; D ambiguous. The CDR3 has 14 amino acids. Trimming took off 4 bases at V and 6 bases at J, with 16 bases between the two ends. The germline V gene encodes CDR1 SGDLS and CDR2 YYNGEE. The CDR3 DNA sequence: TGTGCCAGCAGCACAGAGAAGCCGGGGAATGGCTACACCTTC. It codes for CASSTEKPGNGYTF.

The CDR3 loop is CASSEGQFYGYTF. CDR3 in DNA: TGCGCCAGCAGCGAGGGACAGTTCTATGGCTACACCTTC. The chain uses TRBV10-2 and TRBJ1-2; TRBD1 agrees at 7 bases. This CDR3 spans 13 amino acids. V was clipped by 6 bases and J by 4 bases; unmatched bases: 5. The germline gives CDR1 WSHSY, CDR2 SAAADI.

This clonotype was observed at least ten times. The chain links TRBV15 to TRBJ2-3; D is unresolved. The CDR3 runs to 11 residues. Deletions cut 6 bases from V and 2 bases from J, with 3 bases between. In germline, CDR1 is LNHNV, CDR2 YYDKDF (reference sequence). The CDR3 protein is CATRHTDTQYF. CDR3 nucleotide sequence: TGTGCCACCAGACACACAGATACGCAGTATTTT. The full variable domain, with the rest looked up from reference TRBV15 and TRBJ2-3, is DAMVIQNPRYQVTQFGKPVTLSCSQTLNHNVMYWYQQKSSQAPKLLFHYYDKDFNNEADTPDNFQSRRPNTSFCFLDIRSPGLGDTAMYLCATRHTDTQYFGPGTRLTVL.

This clonotype has just a few counts. This chain connects TRBV4-3 to TRBJ2-1, with a tentative D call TRBD2 (6 bases). The germline V and J ends were trimmed by 1 base and 1 base, with 14 bases remaining between them. Germline-derived CDR1 and CDR2 are LGHNA and YSLEER. This CDR3 has 17 residues. The CDR3 DNA sequence: TGCGCCAGCAGCCAAGGTTCTAGCGCGGGATCCTACAATGAGCAGTTCTTC. It translates to CASSQGSSAGSYNEQFF.

The chain couples TRBV20-1 to TRBJ2-5, with 11 bases aligning to TRBD2. Germline CDR1 is DFQATT and CDR2 is SNEGSKA (reference sequence). The trim removed 0 bases at V and 11 bases at J, leaving 11 bases unmatched. The CDR3 consists of 15 residues. CDR3 DNA: TGCAGTGCTAGAGAAACTAGCGGGAGTATCGGTGAGCAGTACTTC. This sequence encodes CSARETSGSIGEQYF.

The V and J genes are TRBV20-1 and TRBJ2-3, with 11 nucleotides matching TRBD2. Germline CDR1 DFQATT, CDR2 SNEGSKA (reference sequence). Germline trimming cut 6 bases from V and 3 bases from J; bases unmatched to any gene: 5. CDR3 length: 14 amino acids. This chain's CDR3 is CSATSGRGTDTQYF. CDR3 DNA sequence: TGCAGTGCAACTAGCGGGAGAGGGACAGATACGCAGTATTTT.

This clonotype appeared many times. V is TRBV7-2 and J is TRBJ2-1; D is possibly TRBD2 (6 bases). V lost 0 bases to trimming and J lost 5 bases, with 14 bases between them. Germline CDR1 reads SGHTA; CDR2 reads FQGNSA. This CDR3 is built from 16 residues. The CDR3 here is CASSLAGGIPNNEQFF. CDR3 in DNA: TGTGCCAGCAGCTTAGCAGGCGGGATCCCCAACAATGAGCAGTTCTTC.

V is TRBV5-1 and J is TRBJ2-3; perhaps TRBD1 as D (5 bases). This CDR3 is built from 15 residues. CDR1 and CDR2 from the germline V gene are SGHRS and YFSETQ. Trimming removed 3 bases at V and 2 bases at J, with 13 bases between. This chain's CDR3 is CASSSGQLTTDTQYF. CDR3 bases: TGCGCCAGCAGCTCCGGACAACTAACCACAGATACGCAGTATTTT. The complete variable domain, with remaining parts taken from reference TRBV5-1 and TRBJ2-3, reads KAGVTQTPRYLIKTRGQQVTLSCSPISGHRSVSWYQQTPGQGLQFLFEYFSETQRNKGNFPGRFSGRQFSNSRSEMNVSTLELGDSALYLCASSSGQLTTDTQYFGPGTRLTVL.

With regard to this clonotype: The junction and the germline gene differ at one end; a read error may be behind it. The J gene is TRBJ2-7, the V gene TRBV7-8; 12 nucleotides align to TRBD1. CDR1 is SGHVS and CDR2 is FQNEAQ in the germline V gene. The CDR3 contains 16 residues. The CDR3 region has the DNA TGTGCCACCAGCTTAGAAGGGACAGGGGGCTTCTACGAGCAGTACTTC. Translated, it gives CATSLEGTGGFYEQYF.

The table lists this clonotype with many counts. The chain combines TRBV29-1 with TRBJ2-7; 8 bases fit TRBD1. This CDR3 spans 13 amino acids. J gave up 5 bases and V 5 bases, and 8 bases lay outside the gene matches. Looked up from germline, CDR1 is SQVTM and CDR2 is ANQGSEA. The CDR3 DNA is TGCAGCGTTATACCCACGGGACAGGACGAGCAGTACTTC. It yields the protein CSVIPTGQDEQYF.

In this sample, this clonotype turned up a few times. The chain combines TRBV20-1 with TRBJ2-5; TRBD2 is a possible D gene (6 bases). The DNA end favors TRBJ2-7, so the J call may be wrong. This CDR3 is 12 amino acids long. The germline CDR1 and CDR2 sequences are DFQATT and SNEGSKA (reference sequence). Written as DNA, the CDR3 is TGCAGTGCGTCGCGGGAAACCGACGAGCAGTACTTC. This translates into CSASRETDEQYF.

V is TRBV5-1 and J is TRBJ1-1; D not resolved. With 4 bases removed from V and 0 bases from J, the gap between germline ends came to 10 bases. CDR1 and CDR2 (germline): SGHRS, YFSETQ. CDR3 length: 14 amino acids. The CDR3 sequence is CASSPPNMNTEAFF. The CDR3 DNA reads as TGCGCCAGCAGCCCGCCCAACATGAACACTGAAGCTTTCTTT.

On this clonotype: This may be a read error: a much more frequent sequence differs by one nucleotide. The genes are TRBV29-1 and TRBJ2-7, with 7 bases identical to TRBD2. The CDR3 runs 11 residues. The germline CDR1 and CDR2 sequences are SQVTM and ANQGSEA. The V segment lost 7 bases and the J segment 6 bases; nucleotides outside the gene matches: 6. CDR3 DNA: TGCAGCGCACCACTAGCGCTCGAGCAGTACTTC. This gives the protein CSAPLALEQYF.

V gene TRBV6-5 combines with J gene TRBJ2-7; the D gene is possibly TRBD1 (6 bases). Trimming took 6 bases from V and 1 from J, leaving 13 bases between them. Germline loops: CDR1 MNHEY, CDR2 SVGAGI. This CDR3 is built from 14 residues. CDR3 in DNA: TGTGCCAGCAGCAAATCCGGACAGTCCTACGAGCAGTACTTC. Translation: CASSKSGQSYEQYF.